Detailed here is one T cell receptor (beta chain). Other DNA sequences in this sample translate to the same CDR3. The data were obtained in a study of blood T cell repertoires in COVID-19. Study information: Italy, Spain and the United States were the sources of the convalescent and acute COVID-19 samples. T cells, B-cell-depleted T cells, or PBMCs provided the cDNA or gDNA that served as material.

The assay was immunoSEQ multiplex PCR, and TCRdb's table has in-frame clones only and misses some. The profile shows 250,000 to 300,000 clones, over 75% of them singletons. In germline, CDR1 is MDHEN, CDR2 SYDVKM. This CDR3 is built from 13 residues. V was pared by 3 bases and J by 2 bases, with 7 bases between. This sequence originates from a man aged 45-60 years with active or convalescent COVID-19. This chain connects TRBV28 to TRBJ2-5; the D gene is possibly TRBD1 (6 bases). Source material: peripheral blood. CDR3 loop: CASSLRGQETQYF. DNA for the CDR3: TGTGCCAGCAGTTTGAGGGGGCAAGAGACCCAGTACTTC.